This T cell receptor (beta chain) was identified during a study of T cell clonality in common variable immunodeficiency. From germline, CDR1 is MNHEY and CDR2 SVGEGT. This CDR3 spans 14 amino acids. V trimming: 8 bases; J trimming: 0 bases; junction bases outside the gene matches: 3. This clone was detected only a few times. Its antigen is as yet unknown. Read sequence stops 3 residues before the CDR3 end, and the germline J gene provides the missing end. Study conclusions and caveats: Fewer deletions and N-nucleotide insertions were reportedly seen in common variable immunodeficiency TCR beta sequences.

Generated by immunoSEQ multiplex PCR, the TCRdb table keeps only in-frame clones and is missing some. The profile covers around 21,000 clones, none occurring a single time. V and J are TRBV6-2 or TRBV6-3 and TRBJ1-5; TRBD1 agrees at 8 bases. Sample: peripheral blood mononuclear cells. The source of this sequence is a human donor with common variable immunodeficiency. CDR3 DNA, as far as it was read: TGTGCCAGCCAGGGGGCGGATAGCAATCAGCCC. Residues: CASQGADSNQP. The full CDR3 is CASQGADSNQPQHF.